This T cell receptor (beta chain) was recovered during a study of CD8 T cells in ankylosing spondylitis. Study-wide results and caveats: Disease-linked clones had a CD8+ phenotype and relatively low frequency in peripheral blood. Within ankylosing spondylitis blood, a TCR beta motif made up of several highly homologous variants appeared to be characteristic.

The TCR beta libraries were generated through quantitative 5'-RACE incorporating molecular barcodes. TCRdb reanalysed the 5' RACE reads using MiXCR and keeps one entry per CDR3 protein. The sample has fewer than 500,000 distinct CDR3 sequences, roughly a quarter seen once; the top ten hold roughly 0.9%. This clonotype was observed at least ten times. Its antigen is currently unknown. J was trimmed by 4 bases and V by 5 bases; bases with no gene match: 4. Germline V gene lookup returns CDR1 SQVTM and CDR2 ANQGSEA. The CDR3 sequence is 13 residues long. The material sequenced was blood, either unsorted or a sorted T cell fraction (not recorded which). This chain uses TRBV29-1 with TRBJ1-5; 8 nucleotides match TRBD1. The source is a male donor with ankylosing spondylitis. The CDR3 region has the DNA TGCAGCGTTTCACAGGGGGGAAATCAGCCCCAGCATTTT. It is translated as CSVSQGGNQPQHF.